In its sample, the clone carrying this TCR beta chain was seen many times. The antigen remains unidentified. The data originate from a study of T cell repertoires in cytomegalovirus infection. Study details: The public TCR beta signatures pointed to both CMV infection and matching HLA type.

Study-level points and caveats: Frequencies of public TCR beta families were cumulated, and this identified carriers of CMV plus the relevant HLA. Ex vivo responses were dominated by HLA-C-restricted CMV-specific TCR beta clonotypes.

A single record per CDR3 protein comes from TCRdb applying MiXCR to the reads. The sample lists about 180,000 distinct CDR3 sequences; approximately 15% were seen once. V lost 5 bases and J 4 bases, leaving 17 bases between the germline ends. CDR3 length equals 15 residues. This clonotype was sampled from a human donor in good health (CMV status not recorded). Some clones in this sample may be carry-over from other donors' samples. This chain joins TRBV12-3 or TRBV12-4 and TRBJ2-5, with D perhaps matching TRBD1 (5 bases). The specimen was PBMCs. The CDR3: CASSTSRGHTETQYF. Written as DNA, the CDR3 is TGTGCCAGCAGTACCTCTAGGGGTCATACAGAGACCCAGTACTTC.